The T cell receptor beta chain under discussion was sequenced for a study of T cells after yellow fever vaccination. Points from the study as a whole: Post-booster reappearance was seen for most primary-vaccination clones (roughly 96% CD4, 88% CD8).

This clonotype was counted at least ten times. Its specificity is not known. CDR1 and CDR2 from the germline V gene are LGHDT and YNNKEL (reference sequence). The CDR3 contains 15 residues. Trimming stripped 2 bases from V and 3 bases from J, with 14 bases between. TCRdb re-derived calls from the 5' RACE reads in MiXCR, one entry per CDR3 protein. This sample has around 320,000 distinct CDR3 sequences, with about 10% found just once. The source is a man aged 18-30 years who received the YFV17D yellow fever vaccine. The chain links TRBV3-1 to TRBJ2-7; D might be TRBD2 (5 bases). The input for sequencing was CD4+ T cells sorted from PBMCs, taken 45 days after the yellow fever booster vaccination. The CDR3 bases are TGTGCCAGCAGCCAAACTTGGACCGGGGACTACGAGCAGTACTTC. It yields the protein CASSQTWTGDYEQYF.